This T cell receptor (beta chain) was identified during a study of blood T cell repertoires in COVID-19. On the study more broadly: The origin of the acute and convalescent COVID-19 samples was the United States, Italy and Spain. PBMCs, B-cell-depleted T cells, or T cells provided the cDNA or gDNA that made up the material.

V was trimmed by 2 bases and J by 2 bases, leaving 10 bases between them. Germline-derived CDR1 and CDR2 are SGHRS and YFSETQ. The CDR3 length is 15 residues. In the original analysis: For nucleated cells, counts were estimated from reference gene primer amplification. Only in-frame clones appear in the TCRdb table, and some are missing; sequencing was by immunoSEQ multiplex PCR. The V and J calls and clone size are taken from that table; D and trimming were inferred from the DNA. The profile covers roughly 150,000 clones, with 80% to 90% appearing a single time and 9% to 10% taken by the ten largest.

The chain recombines TRBV5-1 with TRBJ1-4; a possible D gene is TRBD1 (5 bases). The TCR was taken from a woman aged 45-60 years with acute or convalescent COVID-19. The source material was peripheral blood. CDR3 protein: CASSFRGSTNEKLFF. The CDR3 DNA reads TGCGCCAGCAGCTTTCGGGGGTCGACTAATGAAAAACTGTTTTTT. Full variable domain (missing parts from reference TRBV5-1 and TRBJ1-4): KAGVTQTPRYLIKTRGQQVTLSCSPISGHRSVSWYQQTPGQGLQFLFEYFSETQRNKGNFPGRFSGRQFSNSRSEMNVSTLELGDSALYLCASSFRGSTNEKLFFGSGTQLSVL.